This T cell receptor beta chain is from a study of cytomegalovirus exposure and HLA in healthy donors. Study-wide points: Productive rates of about 87% or about 30% were seen for most TCR beta V segments in an earlier analysis. V- and J-gene trimming in TCR beta was tied to a missense DCLRE1C variant by an analysis performed later. Among TCR beta chains, those listed as cytomegalovirus-associated numbered over 150.

PCR involved 60 Vbeta and 13 Jbeta primers. Libraries were prepared by immunoSEQ multiplex PCR; TCRdb keeps only in-frame clonotypes and omits some of them. The sample includes around 130,000 clones, 60% to 85% of them seen just once. This clone turned up a few times. The antigen is undetermined. Germline lookup yields CDR1 LNHDA and CDR2 SQIVND (reference sequence). V was shortened by 1 base and J by 3 bases, with 10 bases between the two germline ends. CDR3 length: 14 residues. This TCR came from a woman in her thirties or forties in good health and CMV-seronegative. Sequenced sample: PBMCs. This sequence joins TRBV19 and TRBJ2-7; TRBD1 might be the D (5 bases). The CDR3, as DNA: TGTGCCAGTAGTATAGTAGGGGCGAGCTACGAGCAGTACTTC. Its translation: CASSIVGASYEQYF.